The TCR beta chain described here comes from a study of CD8 T cells in Susac syndrome. General study findings and limits: The study's TCR sequencing and HLA analysis covered a relatively small number of individuals, and the study acknowledged this.

Random-hexamer reverse transcription was applied to about 0.5 to 1 ug RNA. TCRdb reprocessed the immunoSEQ multiplex PCR reads with MiXCR, giving one entry per CDR3 protein. This table has 150,000 to 200,000 distinct CDR3 sequences, 85% to 95% appearing once. J lost 7 bases, V lost 4 bases, and 8 bases had no gene match. Germline CDR1 is SGHRS and CDR2 is YFSETQ. This CDR3 contains 14 residues. For this clonotype: Its antigen remains unidentified.

The chain combines TRBV5-1 with TRBJ1-2, with 9 bases matching TRBD1. The clonotype originates from a human donor with Susac syndrome. The specimen sequenced was CD4+ T cells from PBMCs. CDR3 residues: CASSPDRGIGGYTF. The CDR3, as DNA: TGCGCCAGCAGCCCGGACAGGGGAATAGGTGGCTACACCTTC. The complete variable domain, with remaining parts taken from reference TRBV5-1 and TRBJ1-2, reads KAGVTQTPRYLIKTRGQQVTLSCSPISGHRSVSWYQQTPGQGLQFLFEYFSETQRNKGNFPGRFSGRQFSNSRSEMNVSTLELGDSALYLCASSPDRGIGGYTFGSGTRLTVV.